The table lists the clone carrying this T cell receptor (beta chain) with a few counts. Its antigen is unidentified. V was pared by 3 bases and J by 7 bases, with 12 bases of the junction left unmatched. The CDR3 contains 17 residues. Germline CDR1 LNHDA, CDR2 SQIVND (reference sequence). Roughly 5 patients' sorted CD4+ cells yielded CD25+CD127- cells. This sample is part of a study of CD8+ T cells in alopecia areata. Whole-study findings and limits: Between patients, shared TCR sequences were less clear than in mice. This was possibly due in part to HLA diversity in the patient population.

The sequencing template was cDNA reverse transcribed from extracted RNA. The table came from immunoSEQ multiplex PCR; TCRdb's copy has only in-frame clones and leaves some out. The sample shows tens of thousands of clones, 60% to 70% of them seen only once. Sequences were obtained from CD4+ Tregs sorted from blood. The source of this sequence is a human donor with alopecia areata. The chain joins TRBV19 to TRBJ1-4, with TRBD1 matching over 9 bases. Here the CDR3 DNA reads TGTGCCAGTAGTATCCTGGGCTGGACAGGGGAATCTGAAAAACTGTTTTTT. Its translation is CASSILGWTGESEKLFF.